Shown below are 6 T cell receptor beta chains from a single sample sequenced in a study of CD8+CD57+ T cells in acquired aplastic anemia. Profiles of TCR beta VDJ and CDR3 were generated from a genomic DNA template. One entry per CDR3 protein, called by TCRdb with MiXCR from the reads. This sample has under 200,000 distinct CDR3 sequences, with about 64% found just once. The source material was sorted CD4+, CD8+, or CD8+CD57+ T cells (not recorded which) from PBMCs. Receptor source: a human donor with severe aplastic anemia or a healthy control (not recorded which).

The chain couples TRBV7-3 to TRBJ1-2; D is possibly TRBD1 (6 bases). CDR3 length equals 14 residues. Per germline, CDR1 SGHTA and CDR2 FQGTGA. The ends were cut back, 6 bases at V and 3 bases at J, with 14 bases in the middle. CDR3 DNA: TGTGCCAGCAGTTACAGGGCGGGATACTATGGCTACACCTTC. Protein product: CASSYRAGYYGYTF.

This clonotype was picked up a small number of times. The V and J genes are TRBV20-1 and TRBJ1-2; 8 bases line up with TRBD1. After removal of 4 bases from V and 8 bases from J, the junction contained 9 bases not matched to a gene. The CDR3 is 13 amino acids. Germline V gene data show CDR1 as DFQATT and CDR2 as SNEGSKA (reference sequence). CDR3 sequence (DNA): TGCAGTGCTAAACCGATGACAGGGGAGGGCTACACCTTC. Translating it yields CSAKPMTGEGYTF.

Points on this clonotype: Mismatch with germline at one junction end may stem from a read error. The chain joins TRBV6-2 or TRBV6-3 to TRBJ2-7; 7 positions agree with TRBD1. CDR1 is MNHEY and CDR2 is SVGEGT in the germline V gene. CDR3 length: 14 residues. The CDR3 region has the DNA TGTGCCAGCAGTTCCCAGACAGGGCTCACCCGGTGGAGCTTC. As protein: CASSSQTGLTRWSF.

The rearrangement links TRBV19 to TRBJ1-3; D gene ambiguous. Germline lookup yields CDR1 LNHDA and CDR2 SQIVND (reference sequence). Trimming shortened V by 4 bases and J by 2 bases, and 6 bases separated the two germline ends. The CDR3 is made up of 13 amino acids. CDR3 bases: TGTGCCAGTAGTAGTCGACCTGGAAACACCATATATTTT. Protein sequence: CASSSRPGNTIYF.

The chain uses TRBV7-9 and TRBJ1-5, with 7 bases matching TRBD1. With 1 base clipped from V and 6 bases from J, the junction kept 3 bases outside the gene matches. CDR3 length equals 14 residues. From germline, CDR1 is SEHNR and CDR2 FQNEAQ (reference sequence). CDR3 protein: CASSLGQGTQPQHF. In DNA, the CDR3 is TGTGCCAGCAGCTTAGGACAGGGAACTCAGCCCCAGCATTTT.

The V and J genes are TRBV7-9 and TRBJ2-7, with 7 nucleotides matching TRBD1. J was trimmed by 0 bases and V by 7 bases; bases with no gene match: 9. The CDR3 extends over 15 amino acids. Germline values: CDR1 SEHNR, CDR2 FQNEAQ (reference sequence). The CDR3 DNA sequence: TGTGCCAGCACTAGGACAGGAACTACCTCCTACGAGCAGTACTTC. Amino acids: CASTRTGTTSYEQYF.